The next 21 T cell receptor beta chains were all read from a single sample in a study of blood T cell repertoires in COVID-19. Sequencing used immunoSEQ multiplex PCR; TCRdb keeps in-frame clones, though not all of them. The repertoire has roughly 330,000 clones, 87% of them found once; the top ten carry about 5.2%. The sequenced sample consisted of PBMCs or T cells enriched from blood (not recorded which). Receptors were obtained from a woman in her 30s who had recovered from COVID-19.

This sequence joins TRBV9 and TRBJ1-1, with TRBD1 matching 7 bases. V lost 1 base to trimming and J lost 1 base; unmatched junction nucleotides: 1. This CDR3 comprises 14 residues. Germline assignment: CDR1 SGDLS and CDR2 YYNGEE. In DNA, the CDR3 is TGTGCCAGCAGCGTACCAGGGGGGAACACTGAAGCTTTCTTT. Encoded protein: CASSVPGGNTEAFF.

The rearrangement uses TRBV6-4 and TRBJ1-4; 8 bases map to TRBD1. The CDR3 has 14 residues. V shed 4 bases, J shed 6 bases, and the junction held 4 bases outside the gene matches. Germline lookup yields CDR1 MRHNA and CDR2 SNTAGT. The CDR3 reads CASSAQGGDEKLFF. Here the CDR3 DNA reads TGTGCCAGCAGTGCACAGGGGGGGGATGAAAAACTGTTTTTT.

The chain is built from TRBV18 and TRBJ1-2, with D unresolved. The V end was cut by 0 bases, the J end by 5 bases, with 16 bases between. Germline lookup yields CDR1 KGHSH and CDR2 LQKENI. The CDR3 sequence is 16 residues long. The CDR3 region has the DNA TGTGCCAGCTCACCACCCGCCGTGGGGAGTAGTTATGGCTACACCTTC. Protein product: CASSPPAVGSSYGYTF.

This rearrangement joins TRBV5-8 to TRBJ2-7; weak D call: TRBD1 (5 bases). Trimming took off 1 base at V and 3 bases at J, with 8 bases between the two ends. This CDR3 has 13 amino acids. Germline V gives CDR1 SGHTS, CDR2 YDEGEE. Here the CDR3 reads CASSLRRVYEQYF. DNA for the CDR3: TGTGCCAGCAGCTTGCGCAGGGTCTACGAGCAGTACTTC.

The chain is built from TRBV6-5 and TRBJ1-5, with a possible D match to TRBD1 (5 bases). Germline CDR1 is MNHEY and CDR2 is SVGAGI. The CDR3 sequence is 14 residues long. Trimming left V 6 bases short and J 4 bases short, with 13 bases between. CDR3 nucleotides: TGTGCCAGCAGCGCGGGACGGACGAATCAGCCCCAGCATTTT. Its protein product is CASSAGRTNQPQHF.

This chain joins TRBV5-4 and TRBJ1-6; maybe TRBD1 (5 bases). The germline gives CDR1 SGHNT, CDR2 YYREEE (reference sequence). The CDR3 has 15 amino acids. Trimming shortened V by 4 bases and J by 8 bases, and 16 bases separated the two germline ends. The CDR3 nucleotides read TGTGCCAGCAGCGCGGGACCGAGATTCGATTCACCCCTCCACTTT. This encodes CASSAGPRFDSPLHF.

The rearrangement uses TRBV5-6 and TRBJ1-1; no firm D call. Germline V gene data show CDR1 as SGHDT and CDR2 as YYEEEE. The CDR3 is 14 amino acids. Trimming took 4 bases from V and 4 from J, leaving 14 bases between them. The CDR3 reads CASSLPQGGTEAFF. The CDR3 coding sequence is TGTGCCAGCAGCCTCCCCCAAGGAGGCACTGAAGCTTTCTTT.

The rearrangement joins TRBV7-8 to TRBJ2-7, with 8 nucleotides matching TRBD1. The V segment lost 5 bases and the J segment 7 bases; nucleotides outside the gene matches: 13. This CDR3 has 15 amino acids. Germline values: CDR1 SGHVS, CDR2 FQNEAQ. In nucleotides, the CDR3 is TGTGCCAGCAGCGCCCGGACAGGGAGCGGTGCGGAGCAGTACTTC. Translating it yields CASSARTGSGAEQYF.

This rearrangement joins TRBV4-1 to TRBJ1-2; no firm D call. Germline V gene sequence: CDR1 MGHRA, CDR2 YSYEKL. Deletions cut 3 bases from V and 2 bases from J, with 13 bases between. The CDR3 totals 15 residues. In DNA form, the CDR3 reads TGCGCCAGCAGCCACCCGACGGGTAAAAACTATGGCTACACCTTC. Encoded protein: CASSHPTGKNYGYTF.

In DNA, the CDR3 is TGTGCCAGCAGTGATAGACAGAAGAACACTGAAGCTTTCTTT. It encodes CASSDRQKNTEAFF. The chain joins TRBV6-2 or TRBV6-3 to TRBJ1-1; D perhaps matches TRBD1 (5 bases). The CDR3 sequence is 14 residues long. Trimming removed 5 bases at V and 1 base at J, with 11 bases between. Germline V lookup: CDR1 MNHEY, CDR2 SVGEGT.

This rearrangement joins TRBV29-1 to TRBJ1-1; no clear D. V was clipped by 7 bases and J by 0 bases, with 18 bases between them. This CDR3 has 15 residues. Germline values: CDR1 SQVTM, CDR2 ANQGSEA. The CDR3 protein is CSAGPGRSMNTEAFF. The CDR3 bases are TGCAGCGCAGGACCGGGGAGATCCATGAACACTGAAGCTTTCTTT.

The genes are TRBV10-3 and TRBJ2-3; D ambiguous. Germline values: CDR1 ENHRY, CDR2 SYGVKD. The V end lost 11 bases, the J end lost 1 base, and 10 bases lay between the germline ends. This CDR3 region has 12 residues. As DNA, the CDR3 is TGTGCCTCCAACGCGGGCACAGATACGCAGTATTTT. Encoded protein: CASNAGTDTQYF.

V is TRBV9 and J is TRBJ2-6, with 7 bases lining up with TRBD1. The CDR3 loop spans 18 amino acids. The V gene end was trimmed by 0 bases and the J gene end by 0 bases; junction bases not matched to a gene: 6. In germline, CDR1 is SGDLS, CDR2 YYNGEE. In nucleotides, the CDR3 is TGTGCCAGCAGCGTAGAAACAGGGGCAGGCTCTGGGGCCAACGTCCTGACTTTC. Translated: CASSVETGAGSGANVLTF.

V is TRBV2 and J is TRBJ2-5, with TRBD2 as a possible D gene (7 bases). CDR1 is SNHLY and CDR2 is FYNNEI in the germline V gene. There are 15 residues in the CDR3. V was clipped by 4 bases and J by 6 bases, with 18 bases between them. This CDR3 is CASSARGGVEKTQYF. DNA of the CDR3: TGTGCCAGCAGTGCGAGGGGGGGAGTCGAGAAGACCCAGTACTTC.

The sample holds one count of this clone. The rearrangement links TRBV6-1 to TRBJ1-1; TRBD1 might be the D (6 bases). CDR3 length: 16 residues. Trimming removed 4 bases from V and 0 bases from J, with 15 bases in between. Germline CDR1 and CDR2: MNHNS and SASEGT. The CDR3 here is CASSAPNRALNTEAFF. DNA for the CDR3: TGTGCCAGCAGTGCACCTAACAGGGCCTTGAACACTGAAGCTTTCTTT.

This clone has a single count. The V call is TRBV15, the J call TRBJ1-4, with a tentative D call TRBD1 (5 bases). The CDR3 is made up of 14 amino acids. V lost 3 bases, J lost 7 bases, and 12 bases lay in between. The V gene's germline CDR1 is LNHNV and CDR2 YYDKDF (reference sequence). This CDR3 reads CATSRAGLGEKLFF. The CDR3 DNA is TGTGCCACCAGCAGGGCAGGGTTGGGTGAAAAACTGTTTTTT.

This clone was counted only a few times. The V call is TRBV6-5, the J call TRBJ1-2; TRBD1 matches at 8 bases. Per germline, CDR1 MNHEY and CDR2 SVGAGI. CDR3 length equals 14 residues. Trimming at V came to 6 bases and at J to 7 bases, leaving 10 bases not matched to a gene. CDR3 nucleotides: TGTGCCAGCAGGAAACTCACACAGGGGGGTGGCTACACCTTC. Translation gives CASRKLTQGGGYTF.

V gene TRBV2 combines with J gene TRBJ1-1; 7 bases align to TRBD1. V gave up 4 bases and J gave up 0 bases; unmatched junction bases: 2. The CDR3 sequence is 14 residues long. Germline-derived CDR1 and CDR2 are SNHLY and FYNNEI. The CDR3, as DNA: TGTGCCAGCAGTGGACAGGGCATGAACACTGAAGCTTTCTTT. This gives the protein CASSGQGMNTEAFF.

CDR3 nucleotides: TGTGCCAGCAGCTTAGCGTCGGGCGGGGGTGTGGCAGATACGCAGTATTTT. Amino acids: CASSLASGGGVADTQYF. The genes are TRBV7-2 and TRBJ2-3; TRBD2 matches 7 bases. The CDR3 loop spans 17 amino acids. The germline V gene encodes CDR1 SGHTA and CDR2 FQGNSA. V was clipped by 0 bases and J by 4 bases; unmatched bases: 10. The entire variable domain, with the rest obtained from reference TRBV7-2 and TRBJ2-3, is as follows: GAGVSQSPSNKVTEKGKDVELRCDPISGHTALYWYRQSLGQGLEFLIYFQGNSAPDKSGLPSDRFSAERTGGSVSTLTIQRTQQEDSAVYLCASSLASGGGVADTQYFGPGTRLTVL.

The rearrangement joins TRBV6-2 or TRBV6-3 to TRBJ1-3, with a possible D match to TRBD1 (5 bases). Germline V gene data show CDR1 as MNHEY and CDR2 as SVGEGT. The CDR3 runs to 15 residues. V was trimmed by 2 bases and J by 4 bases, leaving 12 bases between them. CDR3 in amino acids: CASSYGRAFGNTIYF. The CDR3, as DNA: TGTGCCAGCAGTTACGGCAGGGCTTTCGGAAACACCATATATTTT.

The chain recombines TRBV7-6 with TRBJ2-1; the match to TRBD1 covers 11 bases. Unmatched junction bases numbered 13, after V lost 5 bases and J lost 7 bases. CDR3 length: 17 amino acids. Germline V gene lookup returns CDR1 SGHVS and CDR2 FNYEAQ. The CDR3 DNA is TGTGCCAGCAGCAAATTAGGGTTGCGGGACAGGGGGAATGAGCAGTTCTTC. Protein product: CASSKLGLRDRGNEQFF.